Below are 27 T cell receptor beta chains sequenced from a single sample in a study of blood T cell repertoires in COVID-19. TCRdb keeps only in-frame clones here, not all; method: immunoSEQ multiplex PCR. The sample lists 220,000 or so clones; roughly 84% were seen once. Sequencing was done on a sample of PBMCs or T cells enriched from blood (not recorded which). The source of these receptors is a woman aged 40 to 50 who had recovered from COVID-19.

The CDR3 loop is CASSLFAGPSNQPQHF. The CDR3 DNA sequence: TGTGCCAGCAGCTTATTTGCAGGGCCAAGCAATCAGCCCCAGCATTTT. The gene calls are TRBV7-2 and TRBJ1-5; D perhaps matches TRBD1 (5 bases). Germline CDR1 SGHTA, CDR2 FQGNSA. The V gene lost 2 bases and the J gene lost 1 base, with 12 bases spanning the gap. The CDR3 is 16 residues long.

This clone was seen a single time. V gene TRBV7-9 combines with J gene TRBJ2-2, with D perhaps matching TRBD2 (6 bases). Germline CDR1 reads SEHNR; CDR2 reads FQNEAQ (reference sequence). This CDR3 is built from 19 residues. Trimming stripped 0 bases from V and 0 bases from J, with 17 bases between. The CDR3 is CASSLAGGYEAPNTGELFF. The DNA for the CDR3 is TGTGCCAGCAGCTTAGCGGGAGGCTACGAAGCTCCGAACACCGGGGAGCTGTTTTTT. Looking up the rest from reference TRBV7-9 and TRBJ2-2 gives the full variable domain: DTGVSQNPRHKITKRGQNVTFRCDPISEHNRLYWYRQTLGQGPEFLTYFQNEAQLEKSRLLSDRFSAERPKGSFSTLEIQRTEQGDSAMYLCASSLAGGYEAPNTGELFFGEGSRLTVL.

CDR3 region: CASSQEFGQGETQYF. For the CDR3, the DNA is TGCGCCAGCAGCCAAGAATTTGGACAGGGGGAGACCCAGTACTTC. This chain joins TRBV4-1 and TRBJ2-5; 9 bases are shared with TRBD1. The V and J ends lost 0 bases and 5 bases, in that order; junction bases with no gene match: 4. This CDR3 has 15 residues. Per germline, CDR1 MGHRA and CDR2 YSYEKL.

This rearrangement joins TRBV18 to TRBJ1-1; no definite D call. Germline loops: CDR1 KGHSH, CDR2 LQKENI. The CDR3 length is 14 residues. V was cut by 5 bases and J by 7 bases, with 17 bases left in between. The DNA of the CDR3 is TGTGCCAGCTCAAGACGTGGGGTGGGAGATGAAGCTTTCTTT. Protein: CASSRRGVGDEAFF.

The rearrangement uses TRBV18 and TRBJ2-2, with D maybe TRBD1 (5 bases). Germline V gene sequence: CDR1 KGHSH, CDR2 LQKENI. V was pared by 0 bases and J by 6 bases, with 14 bases between. The CDR3 sequence is 16 residues long. CDR3 coding DNA: TGTGCCAGCTCACCACCGTACAGGCTTGGCGCCGGGGAGCTGTTTTTT. Its protein is CASSPPYRLGAGELFF.

The chain combines TRBV29-1 with TRBJ2-2; no reliable D call. The CDR3 runs 14 residues. V dropped 7 bases and J dropped 0 bases, with 12 bases sitting between them. The germline gives CDR1 SQVTM, CDR2 ANQGSEA. CDR3 DNA: TGCAGCGGCCGAACGGTTCCGAACACCGGGGAGCTGTTTTTT. It codes for CSGRTVPNTGELFF.

The chain carries TRBV19 and TRBJ1-2; D possibly corresponds to TRBD1 (5 bases). Trimming pared 9 bases from V and 2 bases from J, leaving 16 bases between. CDR1 and CDR2 from the germline V gene are LNHDA and SQIVND (reference sequence). The CDR3 has 14 amino acids. Here the CDR3 reads CASHPMDTNYGYTF. CDR3 in DNA: TGTGCCAGCCACCCTATGGACACCAACTATGGCTACACCTTC.

The V call is TRBV19, the J call TRBJ2-1; D perhaps matches TRBD2 (7 bases). CDR1 and CDR2 (germline): LNHDA, SQIVND (reference sequence). The ends were cut back, 3 bases at V and 5 bases at J, with 14 bases in the middle. The CDR3 is 15 amino acids. The CDR3 coding sequence is TGTGCCAGTAGTATGAGGGGGGGAAATCACAATGAGCAGTTCTTC. Translating it yields CASSMRGGNHNEQFF.

The chain recombines TRBV6-5 with TRBJ1-1, with TRBD1 matching over 8 bases. V shed 5 bases, J shed 10 bases, and the junction held 9 bases outside the gene matches. CDR1 and CDR2 (germline): MNHEY, SVGAGI. This CDR3 has 13 residues. The CDR3 DNA reads TGTGCCAGCAGTACCGGACAGGGAGTTTCAGCTTTCTTT. Its translation: CASSTGQGVSAFF.

V usage is TRBV2 and J usage is TRBJ1-2; perhaps TRBD1 as D (5 bases). V was trimmed by 6 bases and J by 2 bases, leaving 10 bases between them. The V gene's germline CDR1 is SNHLY and CDR2 FYNNEI. CDR3 size: 13 residues. The CDR3 loop is CASSADRNYGYTF. The CDR3 DNA reads as TGTGCCAGCAGCGCAGACAGAAACTATGGCTACACCTTC.

This chain connects TRBV19 to TRBJ1-4; D call uncertain. This CDR3 contains 15 residues. Trimming shortened V by 5 bases and J by 4 bases, and 14 bases separated the two germline ends. Germline CDR1 LNHDA, CDR2 SQIVND (reference sequence). The CDR3 DNA reads as TGTGCCAGTAGTTCGGAGGGAATCGATAATGAAAAACTGTTTTTT. Translation gives CASSSEGIDNEKLFF.

Concerning this clone itself: The junction does not match germline at one end; this may be a read error. The chain recombines TRBV28 with TRBJ1-5; D might be TRBD1 (6 bases). Germline V lookup: CDR1 MDHEN, CDR2 SYDVKM. CDR3 length equals 11 residues. This CDR3 is CASRSGTKSSF. Written as DNA, the CDR3 is TGTGCCAGCAGATCCGGGACAAAAAGTAGCTTT.

This chain connects TRBV19 to TRBJ1-4; no clear D gene. V was clipped by 3 bases and J by 3 bases, with 5 bases between them. The CDR3 loop spans 13 amino acids. Germline V gene sequence: CDR1 LNHDA, CDR2 SQIVND (reference sequence). The DNA of the CDR3 is TGTGCCAGTAGTATTTCCTCTAATGAAAAACTGTTTTTT. Translated, it gives CASSISSNEKLFF.

This chain uses TRBV5-6 with TRBJ2-3, with 7 positions matching TRBD2. Trimming removed 7 bases from V and 2 bases from J; junction bases left unmatched: 10. The CDR3 consists of 15 residues. CDR1 SGHDT and CDR2 YYEEEE come from the germline V gene. CDR3 loop: CASGERGISTDTQYF. The CDR3, as DNA: TGTGCCAGCGGCGAGCGGGGCATTTCCACAGATACGCAGTATTTT.

The chain employs TRBV29-1 and TRBJ2-1; 13 positions match TRBD2. The CDR3 runs 18 residues. V lost 1 base, J lost 3 bases, and 9 bases stayed unmatched. CDR1 SQVTM and CDR2 ANQGSEA come from the germline V gene. CDR3 region: CSVEGTSGSQRSYNEQFF. Here the CDR3 DNA reads TGCAGCGTTGAAGGGACTAGCGGGAGCCAAAGAAGCTACAATGAGCAGTTCTTC.

The chain recombines TRBV30 with TRBJ2-3, with 7 nucleotides matching TRBD1. Per the germline V gene, CDR1 is GTSNPN and CDR2 is SVGIG (reference sequence). The CDR3 totals 13 residues. The V and J ends lost 8 bases and 0 bases, in that order; junction bases with no gene match: 5. CDR3 protein: CAPRRGSTDTQYF. The CDR3 DNA reads as TGTGCCCCTCGCAGGGGGAGCACAGATACGCAGTATTTT.

V and J are TRBV7-9 and TRBJ1-5; D ambiguous. Deletions cut 4 bases from V and 4 bases from J, with 8 bases between. Germline V lookup: CDR1 SEHNR, CDR2 FQNEAQ (reference sequence). The CDR3 sequence is 13 residues long. The CDR3 region has the DNA TGTGCCAGCAGCTGGGAGGCGAATCAGCCCCAGCATTTT. Protein sequence: CASSWEANQPQHF.

The rearrangement links TRBV10-3 to TRBJ1-5; possible D gene TRBD1, 5 bases. CDR3 length equals 13 residues. Trimming pared 3 bases from V and 8 bases from J, leaving 11 bases between. Germline V gene lookup returns CDR1 ENHRY and CDR2 SYGVKD. The CDR3 loop is CAISDSGMEPQHF. The CDR3 DNA follows: TGTGCCATCAGTGACTCAGGGATGGAGCCCCAGCATTTT.

The gene calls are TRBV5-1 and TRBJ2-1, with 10 bases fitting TRBD2. The V segment lost 0 bases and the J segment 5 bases; nucleotides outside the gene matches: 2. CDR1 and CDR2 from the germline V gene are SGHRS and YFSETQ. The CDR3 sequence is 15 residues long. The CDR3 bases are TGCGCCAGCAGCTTGGGGCTAGCGGGGGACAATGAGCAGTTCTTC. This sequence encodes CASSLGLAGDNEQFF.

This chain connects TRBV5-1 to TRBJ2-1; 10 nucleotides match TRBD2. The CDR3 runs 15 residues. The junction had 1 base not matched to a gene; V was cut back by 1 base and J by 3 bases. Germline V gene sequence: CDR1 SGHRS, CDR2 YFSETQ. CDR3 sequence (DNA): TGCGCCAGCAGCTTGCCTAGCGGGAGCTACAATGAGCAGTTCTTC. Translation gives CASSLPSGSYNEQFF.

This clone occurred once. The chain recombines TRBV9 with TRBJ1-6; no clear D. The CDR3 loop spans 15 amino acids. In germline, CDR1 is SGDLS, CDR2 YYNGEE. V was clipped by 1 base and J by 7 bases, with 12 bases between them. CDR3 bases: TGTGCCAGCAGCGTACAGGAGGCAGTGAATTCACCCCTCCACTTT. This translates into CASSVQEAVNSPLHF.

The rearrangement uses TRBV29-1 and TRBJ2-5; D gene ambiguous. The CDR3 totals 14 residues. The V gene's germline CDR1 is SQVTM and CDR2 ANQGSEA. Trimming shortened V by 4 bases and J by 5 bases, and 17 bases separated the two germline ends. CDR3 coding DNA: TGCAGCGTTGTAGCCTCCCCCCTAACGGAGACCCAGTACTTC. Its protein is CSVVASPLTETQYF.

The rearrangement links TRBV5-1 to TRBJ1-4; D not certain. CDR3 size: 15 residues. Germline assignment: CDR1 SGHRS and CDR2 YFSETQ. With 2 bases removed from V and 4 bases from J, the gap between germline ends came to 12 bases. Written as DNA, the CDR3 is TGCGCCAGCAGCTTCTACAGTGTTAATAATGAAAAACTGTTTTTT. It is translated as CASSFYSVNNEKLFF.

The V and J genes are TRBV6-5 and TRBJ2-7, with 7 bases lining up with TRBD2. The CDR3 totals 14 residues. The J segment lost 1 base and the V segment lost 7 bases, leaving 7 bases of the junction unmatched. Germline V CDR1 and CDR2: MNHEY, SVGAGI. The CDR3 region has the DNA TGTGCCAGCACCAGAAGCGGGGATTCCTACGAGCAGTACGTC. Its translation: CASTRSGDSYEQYV.

Only a few counts were recorded for this clone. The V call is TRBV5-1, the J call TRBJ2-5; unclear D gene. The germline V gene has CDR1 SGHRS and CDR2 YFSETQ. CDR3 length: 12 amino acids. V lost 4 bases and J lost 2, with 6 bases in between. The CDR3 here is CASSPEQETQYF. CDR3 DNA: TGCGCCAGCAGCCCGGAGCAAGAGACCCAGTACTTC.

Here the CDR3 DNA reads TGTGCCACCAGTGATTTTATCAAGACAGGGAAAGAGACCCAGTACTTC. This encodes CATSDFIKTGKETQYF. The chain recombines TRBV24-1 with TRBJ2-5; 7 bases match TRBD1. V shed 1 base, J shed 3 bases, and the junction held 7 bases outside the gene matches. CDR1 is KGHDR, CDR2 SFDVKD, per germline. This CDR3 has 16 residues.

The chain joins TRBV28 to TRBJ2-3; weak D call: TRBD2 (6 bases). Trimming removed 6 bases from V and 6 bases from J, with 13 bases in between. The CDR3 has 13 amino acids. Germline V gives CDR1 MDHEN, CDR2 SYDVKM. CDR3 in DNA: TGTGCCAGCAGGAGTAGCGGAACGGATACGCAGTATTTT. Encoded protein: CASRSSGTDTQYF.